Below, 19 T cell receptor beta chains from the same sample are listed, as sequenced in a study of cytomegalovirus exposure and HLA in healthy donors. It was with 60 Vbeta and 13 Jbeta primers that the PCR ran. Assay used: immunoSEQ multiplex PCR; TCRdb lists only in-frame clones, some missing. This sample yields about 150,000 clones, of which approximately 86% are seen a single time; 0.4% to 0.55% belongs to the top ten. The sequenced material came from PBMCs. These receptors were obtained from a woman aged 40 to 50 in good health and CMV-seronegative.

This chain links TRBV7-6 with TRBJ2-7; 14 bases align to TRBD2. The germline gives CDR1 SGHVS, CDR2 FNYEAQ. The CDR3 has 15 amino acids. The junction had 3 bases not matched to a gene; V was cut back by 5 bases and J by 3 bases. The DNA of the CDR3 is TGTGCCAGCAGCCGACTAGCGGGAGGGAGCTACGAGCAGTACTTC. Protein: CASSRLAGGSYEQYF.

This clone has only one observation. The genes are TRBV10-2 and TRBJ2-1, with 11 nucleotides matching TRBD2. Germline V lookup: CDR1 WSHSY, CDR2 SAAADI. The ends lost 6 bases at V and 9 bases at J; junction bases unmatched: 7. The CDR3 length is 14 residues. The CDR3: CASRLAGAPGEQFF. CDR3 nucleotide sequence: TGCGCCAGCAGACTAGCGGGAGCACCGGGTGAGCAGTTCTTC.

This clone was detected only a few times. This rearrangement joins TRBV6-1 to TRBJ1-2; D is unresolved. V lost 6 bases and J 6 bases, leaving 8 bases between the germline ends. CDR1 and CDR2 (germline): MNHNS, SASEGT. CDR3 length: 11 amino acids. CDR3 in amino acids: CASSRTDGYTF. The CDR3, as DNA: TGTGCCAGCAGCAGAACAGATGGCTACACCTTC.

To note about this clone: A read error may account for a junction end that differs from germline. The chain employs TRBV7-9 and TRBJ2-7; tentative D call: TRBD2 (5 bases). From germline, CDR1 is SEHNR and CDR2 FQNEAQ (reference sequence). The CDR3 is made up of 14 amino acids. CDR3: CSSSFSSLTHEQYF. CDR3 DNA: TGTTCCAGCAGCTTCTCTAGCCTTACCCACGAGCAGTACTTC. The variable domain in full, with the rest retrieved from reference TRBV7-9 and TRBJ2-7, is DTGVSQNPRHKITKRGQNVTFRCDPISEHNRLYWYRQTLGQGPEFLTYFQNEAQLEKSRLLSDRFSAERPKGSFSTLEIQRTEQGDSAMYLCSSSFSSLTHEQYFGPGTRLTVT.

The chain recombines TRBV7-6 with TRBJ2-3, with D unresolved. Trimming took off 3 bases at V and 0 bases at J, with 4 bases between the two ends. In germline, CDR1 is SGHVS, CDR2 FNYEAQ. This CDR3 region has 13 residues. The CDR3 nucleotides are TGTGCCAGCAGCTTTTATAGCACAGATACGCAGTATTTT. Translating gives CASSFYSTDTQYF.

Turning to this clone: Other DNA sequences in this specimen translate into the identical CDR3. The chain uses TRBV28 and TRBJ2-7; 8 bases are shared with TRBD2. V was clipped by 5 bases and J by 3 bases; unmatched bases: 3. The CDR3 covers 13 residues. The germline gives CDR1 MDHEN, CDR2 SYDVKM. For the CDR3, the DNA is TGTGCCAGCAGTAGCGGGAGTAGCTACGAGCAGTACTTC. Translating it yields CASSSGSSYEQYF.

The chain links TRBV9 to TRBJ2-7; D is possibly TRBD2 (6 bases). Germline values: CDR1 SGDLS, CDR2 YYNGEE. This CDR3 has 15 amino acids. V was clipped by 1 base and J by 3 bases, with 14 bases between them. The CDR3 loop is CASSVSPGLFYEQYF. CDR3 bases: TGTGCCAGCAGCGTAAGTCCCGGACTATTCTACGAGCAGTACTTC. The whole variable domain, filled in from reference TRBV9 and TRBJ2-7, reads DSGVTQTPKHLITATGQRVTLRCSPRSGDLSVYWYQQSLDQGLQFLIQYYNGEERAKGNILERFSAQQFPDLHSELNLSSLELGDSALYFCASSVSPGLFYEQYFGPGTRLTVT.

The chain has TRBV10-3 and TRBJ2-3; the D gene is possibly TRBD1 (5 bases). This CDR3 is built from 18 residues. From germline, CDR1 is ENHRY and CDR2 SYGVKD. V was pared by 9 bases and J by 5 bases, with 30 bases between. CDR3 DNA sequence: TGTGCCATTCAGGACGACAGAGGCCCACCACAGGCAGTAGATACGCAGTATTTT. Translation: CAIQDDRGPPQAVDTQYF.

The chain has TRBV29-1 and TRBJ2-3; no reliable D call. Germline V gives CDR1 SQVTM, CDR2 ANQGSEA. This CDR3 has 15 amino acids. Trimming stripped 8 bases from V and 4 bases from J, with 22 bases between. Here the CDR3 reads CSSSHRGGRSDTQYF. The CDR3, as DNA: TGCAGCTCCTCCCATCGTGGTGGGCGTTCAGATACGCAGTATTTT.

This chain uses TRBV6-6 with TRBJ2-1, with TRBD1 identical over 9 bases. Germline V lookup: CDR1 MNHNY, CDR2 SVGAGI (reference sequence). The trim removed 5 bases at V and 9 bases at J, leaving 8 bases unmatched. The CDR3 sequence is 14 residues long. CDR3 protein: CASSPGQGFGEQFF. The CDR3 DNA reads as TGTGCCAGCAGTCCGGGACAGGGCTTTGGTGAGCAGTTCTTC.

This chain joins TRBV19 and TRBJ2-3, with 8 positions matching TRBD1. Germline assignment: CDR1 LNHDA and CDR2 SQIVND (reference sequence). This CDR3 has 15 amino acids. J was trimmed by 5 bases and V by 5 bases; bases with no gene match: 9. CDR3 sequence: CASSVSRGRGDTQYF. CDR3 bases: TGTGCCAGTAGTGTCTCCAGGGGGCGAGGAGATACGCAGTATTTT.

The gene calls are TRBV5-1 and TRBJ2-7; 10 nucleotides agree with TRBD2. CDR1 is SGHRS and CDR2 is YFSETQ in the germline V gene. Losses at the gene ends were 2 bases for V and 4 bases for J; bases not matched to a gene: 3. This CDR3 is built from 14 residues. CDR3 region: CASSLLAGTYEQYF. The CDR3 nucleotides are TGCGCCAGCAGCTTACTAGCGGGGACTTACGAGCAGTACTTC.

The J gene is TRBJ2-2, the V gene TRBV6-5; TRBD1 agrees at 10 bases. This CDR3 region has 15 residues. Trimming at V came to 7 bases and at J to 5 bases, leaving 7 bases not matched to a gene. Germline CDR1 is MNHEY and CDR2 is SVGAGI. CDR3 sequence (DNA): TGTGCCAGCAACCCCGGGACAGGGGCGACCGGGGAGCTGTTTTTT. It encodes CASNPGTGATGELFF.

V is TRBV11-3 and J is TRBJ2-1; 12 bases map to TRBD2. Germline V lookup: CDR1 SGHNT, CDR2 YENEEA. This CDR3 region has 16 residues. V lost 5 bases to trimming and J lost 7 bases; unmatched junction nucleotides: 9. The CDR3 reads CASSAGLAGIGNEQFF. DNA of the CDR3: TGTGCCAGCAGCGCCGGACTAGCGGGAATTGGTAATGAGCAGTTCTTC.

The chain is built from TRBV7-8 and TRBJ2-3, with a tentative D call TRBD2 (6 bases). Looked up from germline, CDR1 is SGHVS and CDR2 is FQNEAQ. V was clipped by 3 bases and J by 3 bases, with 19 bases between them. The CDR3 is made up of 17 amino acids. DNA for the CDR3: TGTGCCAGCAGCTTTATTGCGGGTGGAGGAGGGACAGATACGCAGTATTTT. Its protein product is CASSFIAGGGGTDTQYF. The full variable domain, with the rest looked up from reference TRBV7-8 and TRBJ2-3, is GAGVSQSPRYKVAKRGQDVALRCDPISGHVSLFWYQQALGQGPEFLTYFQNEAQLDKSGLPSDRFFAERPEGSVSTLKIQRTQQEDSAVYLCASSFIAGGGGTDTQYFGPGTRLTVL.

The chain couples TRBV6-1 to TRBJ1-2, with 7 bases that match TRBD1. The CDR3 is made up of 14 amino acids. In germline, CDR1 is MNHNS, CDR2 SASEGT. J lost 3 bases, V lost 3 bases, and 4 bases had no gene match. CDR3 region: CASSDHGQDYGYTF. CDR3 coding DNA: TGTGCCAGCAGTGACCATGGACAGGACTATGGCTACACCTTC.

For this clone: The sample contains more than one DNA sequence encoding this CDR3. V and J are TRBV13 and TRBJ2-5, with a weak D call TRBD1 (7 bases). Trimming cost V 5 bases and J 4 bases, with 17 bases left between them. CDR1 is PRHDT and CDR2 is FYEKMQ in the germline V gene (reference sequence). The CDR3 sequence is 15 residues long. CDR3 amino acids: CASSPRTGGRETQYF. Written as DNA, the CDR3 is TGTGCCAGCAGCCCACGGACAGGAGGGCGAGAGACCCAGTACTTC.

J is TRBJ2-5 and V is TRBV7-9, with TRBD2 as a possible D gene (5 bases). The V and J ends lost 5 bases and 5 bases respectively, with 15 bases between them. The germline CDR1 and CDR2 sequences are SEHNR and FQNEAQ (reference sequence). The length of the CDR3 is 14 residues. The CDR3 loop is CASSLILGVETQYF. The CDR3 nucleotides are TGTGCCAGCAGCCTAATCCTGGGAGTTGAGACCCAGTACTTC.

The chain couples TRBV27 to TRBJ2-3, with a tentative D call TRBD1 (6 bases). Germline V gene sequence: CDR1 MNHEY, CDR2 SMNVEV (reference sequence). This CDR3 is built from 15 residues. Trimming pared 3 bases from V and 4 bases from J, leaving 14 bases between. The CDR3 sequence: CASSFSGALSDTQYF. DNA of the CDR3: TGTGCCAGCAGTTTCTCAGGGGCTCTTTCAGATACGCAGTATTTT.